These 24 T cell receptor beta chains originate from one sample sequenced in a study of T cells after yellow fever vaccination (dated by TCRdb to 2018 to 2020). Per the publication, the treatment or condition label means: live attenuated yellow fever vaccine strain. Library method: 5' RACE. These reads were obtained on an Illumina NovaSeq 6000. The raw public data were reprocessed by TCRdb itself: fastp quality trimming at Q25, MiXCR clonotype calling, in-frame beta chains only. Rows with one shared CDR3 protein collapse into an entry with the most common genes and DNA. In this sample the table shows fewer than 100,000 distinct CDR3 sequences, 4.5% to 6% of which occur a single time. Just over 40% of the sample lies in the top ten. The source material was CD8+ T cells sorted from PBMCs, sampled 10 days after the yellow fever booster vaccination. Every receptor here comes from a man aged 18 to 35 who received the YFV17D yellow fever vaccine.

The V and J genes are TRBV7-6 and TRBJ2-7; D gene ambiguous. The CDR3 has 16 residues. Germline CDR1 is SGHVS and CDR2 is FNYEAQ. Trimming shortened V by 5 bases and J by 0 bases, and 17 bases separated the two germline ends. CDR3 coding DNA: TGTGCCAGCAGCGCTCAACCGATGCTTAGCTCCTACGAGCAGTACTTC. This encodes CASSAQPMLSSYEQYF.

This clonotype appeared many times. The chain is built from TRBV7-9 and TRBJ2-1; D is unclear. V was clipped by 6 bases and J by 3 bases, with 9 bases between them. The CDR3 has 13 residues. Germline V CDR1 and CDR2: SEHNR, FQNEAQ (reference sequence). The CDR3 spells CASRMGGYNEQFF. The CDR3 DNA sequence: TGTGCCAGCAGAATGGGCGGCTACAATGAGCAGTTCTTC.

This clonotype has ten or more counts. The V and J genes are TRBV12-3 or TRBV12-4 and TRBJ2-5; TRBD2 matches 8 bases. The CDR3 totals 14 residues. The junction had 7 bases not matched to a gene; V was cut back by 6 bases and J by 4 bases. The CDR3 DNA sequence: TGTGCCAGCAGCAAGACTGCGGGGGGAGAGACCCAGTACTTC. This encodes CASSKTAGGETQYF.

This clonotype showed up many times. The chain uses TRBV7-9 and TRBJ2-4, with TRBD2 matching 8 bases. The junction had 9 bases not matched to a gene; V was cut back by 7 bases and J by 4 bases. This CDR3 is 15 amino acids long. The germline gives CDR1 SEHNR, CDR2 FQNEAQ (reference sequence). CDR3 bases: TGTGCCAGCATTGGCTCCGGGGGGGCAAAAAACATTCAGTACTTC. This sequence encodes CASIGSGGAKNIQYF.

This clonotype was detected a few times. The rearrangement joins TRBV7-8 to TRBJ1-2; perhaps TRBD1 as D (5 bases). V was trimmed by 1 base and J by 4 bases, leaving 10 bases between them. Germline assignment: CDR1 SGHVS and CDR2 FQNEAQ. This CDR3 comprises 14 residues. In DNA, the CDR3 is TGTGCCAGCAGCTTAGGCAGCGGGGGCTATGGCTACACCTTC. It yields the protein CASSLGSGGYGYTF.

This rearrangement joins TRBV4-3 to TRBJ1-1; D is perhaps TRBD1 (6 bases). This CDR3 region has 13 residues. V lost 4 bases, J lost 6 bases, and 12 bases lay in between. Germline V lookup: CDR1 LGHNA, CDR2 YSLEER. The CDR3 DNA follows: TGCGCCAGCAGCCGTACAGGGAGGGCTGAAGCTTTCTTT. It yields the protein CASSRTGRAEAFF.

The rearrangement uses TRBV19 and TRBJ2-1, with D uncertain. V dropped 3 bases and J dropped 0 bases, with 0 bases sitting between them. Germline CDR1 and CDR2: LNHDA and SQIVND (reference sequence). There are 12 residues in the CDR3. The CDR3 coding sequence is TGTGCCAGTAGTATCTCCTACAATGAGCAGTTCTTC. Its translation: CASSISYNEQFF.

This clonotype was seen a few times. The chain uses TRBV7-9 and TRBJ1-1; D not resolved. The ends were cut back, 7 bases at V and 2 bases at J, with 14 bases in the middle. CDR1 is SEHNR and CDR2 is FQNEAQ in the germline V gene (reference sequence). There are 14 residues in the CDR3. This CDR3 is CASTGEFGNTEAFF. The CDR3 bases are TGTGCCAGCACCGGGGAATTCGGTAACACTGAAGCTTTCTTT.

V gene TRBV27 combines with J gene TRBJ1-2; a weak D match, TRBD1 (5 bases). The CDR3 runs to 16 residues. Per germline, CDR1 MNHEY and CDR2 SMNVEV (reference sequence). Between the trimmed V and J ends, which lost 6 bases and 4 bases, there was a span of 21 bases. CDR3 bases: TGTGCCAGCAGAAGCTCCCGTGGGGGAGAGACCTATGGCTACACCTTC. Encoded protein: CASRSSRGGETYGYTF.

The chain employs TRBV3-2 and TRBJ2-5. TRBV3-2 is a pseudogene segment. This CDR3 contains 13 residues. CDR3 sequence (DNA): TGTGCCAGCAGCCGGAGTGGTTTGAAGACCCAGTACTTC. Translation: CASSRSGLKTQYF.

This CDR3 is CASSFWDRGRETQYF. As DNA, the CDR3 is TGTGCCAGCAGCTTTTGGGACAGGGGGAGGGAGACCCAGTACTTC. The chain recombines TRBV5-5 with TRBJ2-5; 11 bases agree with TRBD1. This CDR3 contains 15 residues. V dropped 2 bases and J dropped 5; count of bases not matched to a gene: 5. The germline V gene encodes CDR1 SGHKS and CDR2 YYEKEE (reference sequence).

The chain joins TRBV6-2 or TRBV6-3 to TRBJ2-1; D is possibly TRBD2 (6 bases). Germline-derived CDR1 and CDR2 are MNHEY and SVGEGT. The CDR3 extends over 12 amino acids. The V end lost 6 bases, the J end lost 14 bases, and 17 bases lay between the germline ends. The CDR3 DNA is TGTGCCAGCAGCCTCGGACACCGGAGGGAGTTCTTC. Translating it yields CASSLGHRREFF.

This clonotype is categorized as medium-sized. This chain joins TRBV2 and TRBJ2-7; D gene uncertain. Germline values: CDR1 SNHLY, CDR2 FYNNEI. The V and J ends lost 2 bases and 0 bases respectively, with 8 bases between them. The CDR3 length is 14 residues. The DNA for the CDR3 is TGTGCCAGCAGTGAACGGACGAGCTCCTACGAGCAGTACTTC. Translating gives CASSERTSSYEQYF.

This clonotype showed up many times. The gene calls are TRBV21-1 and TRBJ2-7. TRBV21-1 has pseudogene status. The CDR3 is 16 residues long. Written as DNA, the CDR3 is TGTGCCAGCAGCAAAGAGGCAGGCGAAAGCTCCTACGAGCAGTACTTC. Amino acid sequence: CASSKEAGESSYEQYF.

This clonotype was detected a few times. CDR3 DNA: TGTGCCTGGGTGCAACCGGGACAGCCTGAAGCTTTCTTT. Protein product: CAWVQPGQPEAFF. This rearrangement joins TRBV30 to TRBJ1-1; 7 bases align to TRBD1. With 5 bases clipped from V and 6 bases from J, the junction kept 9 bases outside the gene matches. This CDR3 has 13 amino acids. Germline V gives CDR1 GTSNPN, CDR2 SVGIG (reference sequence). The full variable domain, its missing parts supplied by reference TRBV30 and TRBJ1-1, is SQTIHQWPATLVQPVGSPLSLECTVEGTSNPNLYWYRQAAGRGLQLLFYSVGIGQISSEVPQNLSASRPQDRQFILSSKKLLLSDSGFYLCAWVQPGQPEAFFGQGTRLTVV.

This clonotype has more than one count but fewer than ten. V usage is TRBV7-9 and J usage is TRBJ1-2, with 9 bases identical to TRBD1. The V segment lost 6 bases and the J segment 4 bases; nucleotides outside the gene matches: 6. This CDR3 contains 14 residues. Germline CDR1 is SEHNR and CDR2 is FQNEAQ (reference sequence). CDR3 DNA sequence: TGTGCCAGCAGGCCGGGACAGGGACTCTATGGCTACACCTTC. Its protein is CASRPGQGLYGYTF.

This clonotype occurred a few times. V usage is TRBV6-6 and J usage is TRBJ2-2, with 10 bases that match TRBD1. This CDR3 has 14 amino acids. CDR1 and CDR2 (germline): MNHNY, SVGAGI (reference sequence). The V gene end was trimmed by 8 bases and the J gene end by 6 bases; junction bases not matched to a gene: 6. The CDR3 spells CASGGQGLAGELFF. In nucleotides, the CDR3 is TGTGCCAGCGGGGGACAGGGGCTGGCCGGGGAGCTGTTTTTT.

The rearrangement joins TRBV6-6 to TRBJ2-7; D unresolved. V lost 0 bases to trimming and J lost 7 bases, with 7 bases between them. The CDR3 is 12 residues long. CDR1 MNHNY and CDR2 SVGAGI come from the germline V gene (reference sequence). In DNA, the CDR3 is TGTGCCAGCAGTTACTCGGCAGATGAGCAGTACGTC. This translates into CASSYSADEQYV.

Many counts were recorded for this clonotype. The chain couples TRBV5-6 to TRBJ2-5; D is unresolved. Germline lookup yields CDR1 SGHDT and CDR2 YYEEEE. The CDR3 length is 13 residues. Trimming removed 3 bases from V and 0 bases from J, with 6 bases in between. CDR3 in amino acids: CASSSVDQETQYF. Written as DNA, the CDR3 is TGTGCCAGCAGCTCGGTGGACCAAGAGACCCAGTACTTC.

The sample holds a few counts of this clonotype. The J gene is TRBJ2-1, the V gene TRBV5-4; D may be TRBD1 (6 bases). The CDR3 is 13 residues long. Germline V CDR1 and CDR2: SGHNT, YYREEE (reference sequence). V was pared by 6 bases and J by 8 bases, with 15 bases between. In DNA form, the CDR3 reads TGTGCCAGCAAGGAACAGGGTGCGGATGAGCAGTTCTTC. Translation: CASKEQGADEQFF.

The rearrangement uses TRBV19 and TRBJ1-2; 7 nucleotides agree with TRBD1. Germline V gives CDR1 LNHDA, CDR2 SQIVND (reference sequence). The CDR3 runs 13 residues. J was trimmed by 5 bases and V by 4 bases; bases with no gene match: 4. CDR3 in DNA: TGTGCCAGTAGTACGGGACAGAAGTATGGCTACACCTTC. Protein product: CASSTGQKYGYTF.

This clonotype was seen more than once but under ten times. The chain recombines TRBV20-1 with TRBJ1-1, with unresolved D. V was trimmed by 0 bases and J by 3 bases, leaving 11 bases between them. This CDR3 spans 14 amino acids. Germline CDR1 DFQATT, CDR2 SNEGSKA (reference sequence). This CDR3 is CSAREDQLDTEAFF. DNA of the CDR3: TGCAGTGCTAGAGAGGACCAATTGGACACTGAAGCTTTCTTT.

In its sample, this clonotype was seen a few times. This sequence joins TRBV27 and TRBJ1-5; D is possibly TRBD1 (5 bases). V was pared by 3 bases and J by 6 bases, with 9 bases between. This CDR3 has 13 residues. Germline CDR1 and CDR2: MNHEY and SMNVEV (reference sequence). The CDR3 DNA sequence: TGTGCCAGCAGTTTCCGGGGCGGTCAGCCCCAGCATTTT. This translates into CASSFRGGQPQHF.

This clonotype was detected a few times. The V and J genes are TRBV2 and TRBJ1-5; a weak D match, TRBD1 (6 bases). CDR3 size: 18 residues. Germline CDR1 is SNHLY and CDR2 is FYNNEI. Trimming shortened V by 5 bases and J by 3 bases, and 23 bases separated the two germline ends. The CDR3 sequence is CASSSSPTGTSYNQPQHF. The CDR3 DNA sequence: TGTGCCAGCAGTTCTTCCCCAACCGGGACATCATACAATCAGCCCCAGCATTTT.